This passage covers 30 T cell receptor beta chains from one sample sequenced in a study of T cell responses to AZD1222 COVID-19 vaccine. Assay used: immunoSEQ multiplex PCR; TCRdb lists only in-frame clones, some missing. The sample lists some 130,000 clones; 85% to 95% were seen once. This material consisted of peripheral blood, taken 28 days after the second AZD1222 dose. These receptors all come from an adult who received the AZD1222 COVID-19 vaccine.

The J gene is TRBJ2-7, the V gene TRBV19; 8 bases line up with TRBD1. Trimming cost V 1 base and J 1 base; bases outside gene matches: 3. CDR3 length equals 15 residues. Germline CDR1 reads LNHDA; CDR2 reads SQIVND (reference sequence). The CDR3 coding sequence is TGTGCCAGTAGTATAGGGCAGGGGGCTTCCTACGAGCAGTACTTC. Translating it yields CASSIGQGASYEQYF.

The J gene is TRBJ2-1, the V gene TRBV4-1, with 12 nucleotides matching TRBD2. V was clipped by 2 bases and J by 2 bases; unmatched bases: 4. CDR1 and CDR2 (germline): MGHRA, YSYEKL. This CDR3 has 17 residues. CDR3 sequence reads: CASSQLPSGGAYNEQFF. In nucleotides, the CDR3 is TGCGCCAGCAGCCAACTGCCTAGCGGGGGGGCCTACAATGAGCAGTTCTTC.

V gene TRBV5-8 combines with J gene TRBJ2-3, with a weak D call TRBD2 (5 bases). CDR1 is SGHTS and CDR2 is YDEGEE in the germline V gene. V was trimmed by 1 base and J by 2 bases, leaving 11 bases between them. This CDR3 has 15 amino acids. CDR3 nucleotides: TGTGCCAGCAGCTTGATTGGGGAGAACACAGATACGCAGTATTTT. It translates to CASSLIGENTDTQYF.

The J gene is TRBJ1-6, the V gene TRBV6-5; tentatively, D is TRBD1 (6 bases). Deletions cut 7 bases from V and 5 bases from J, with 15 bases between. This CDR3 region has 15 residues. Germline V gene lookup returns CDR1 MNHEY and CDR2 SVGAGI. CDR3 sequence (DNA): TGTGCCAGCACCAAGTCGGGGGGCAATAATTCACCCCTCCACTTT. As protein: CASTKSGGNNSPLHF.

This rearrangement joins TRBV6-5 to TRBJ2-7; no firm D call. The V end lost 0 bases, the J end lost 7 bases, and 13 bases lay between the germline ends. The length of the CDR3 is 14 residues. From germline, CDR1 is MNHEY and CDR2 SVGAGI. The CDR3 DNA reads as TGTGCCAGCAGTTACTCGCACAGCTCAAGAGAGCAGTACTTC. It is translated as CASSYSHSSREQYF.

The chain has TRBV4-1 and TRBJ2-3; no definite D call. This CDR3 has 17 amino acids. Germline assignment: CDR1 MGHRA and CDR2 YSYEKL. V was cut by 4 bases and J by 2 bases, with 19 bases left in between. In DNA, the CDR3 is TGCGCCAGCAGCCCAGAAACGGGTGCTTCTGACACAGATACGCAGTATTTT. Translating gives CASSPETGASDTDTQYF.

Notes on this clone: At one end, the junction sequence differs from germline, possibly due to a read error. CDR3 residues: CASNYRGFTEAFF. CDR3 DNA sequence: TGTGCCAGCAATTACCGGGGGTTTACTGAAGCTTTCTTT. V and J are TRBV6-5 and TRBJ1-1; D possibly corresponds to TRBD1 (5 bases). CDR1 MNHEY and CDR2 SVGAGI come from the germline V gene. The CDR3 runs to 13 residues.

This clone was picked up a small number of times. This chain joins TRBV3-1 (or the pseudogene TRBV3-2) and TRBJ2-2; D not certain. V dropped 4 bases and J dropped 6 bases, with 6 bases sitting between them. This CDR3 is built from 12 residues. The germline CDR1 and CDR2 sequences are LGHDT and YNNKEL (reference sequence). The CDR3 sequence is CASSLRAGELFF. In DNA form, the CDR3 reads TGTGCCAGCAGCCTGAGAGCCGGGGAGCTGTTTTTT.

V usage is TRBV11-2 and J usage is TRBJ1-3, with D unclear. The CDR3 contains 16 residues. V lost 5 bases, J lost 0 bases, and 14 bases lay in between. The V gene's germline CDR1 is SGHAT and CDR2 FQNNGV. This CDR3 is CASSQWAGGSGNTIYF. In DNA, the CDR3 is TGTGCCAGCAGCCAGTGGGCGGGAGGCTCTGGAAACACCATATATTTT.

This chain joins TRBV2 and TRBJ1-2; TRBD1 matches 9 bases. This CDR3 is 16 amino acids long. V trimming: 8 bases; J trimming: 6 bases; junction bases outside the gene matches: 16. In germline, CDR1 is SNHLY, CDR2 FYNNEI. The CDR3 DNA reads TGTGCCAGCGGGGGGGACAGGGAATACTCTAGGGATGGCTACACCTTC. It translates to CASGGDREYSRDGYTF.

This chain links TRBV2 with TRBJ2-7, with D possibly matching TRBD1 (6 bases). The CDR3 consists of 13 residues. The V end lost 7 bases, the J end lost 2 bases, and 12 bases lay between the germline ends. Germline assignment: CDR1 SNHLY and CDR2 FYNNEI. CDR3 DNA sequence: TGTGCCAGCAACAGGGCCAGCGCCTACGAGCAGTACTTC. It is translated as CASNRASAYEQYF. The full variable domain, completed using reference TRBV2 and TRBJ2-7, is EPEVTQTPSHQVTQMGQEVILRCVPISNHLYFYWYRQILGQKVEFLVSFYNNEISEKSEIFDDQFSVERPDGSNFTLKIRSTKLEDSAMYFCASNRASAYEQYFGPGTRLTVT.

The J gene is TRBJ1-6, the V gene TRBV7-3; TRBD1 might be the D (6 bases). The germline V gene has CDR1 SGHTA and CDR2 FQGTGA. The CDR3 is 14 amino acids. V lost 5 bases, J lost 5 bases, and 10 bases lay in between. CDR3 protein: CASSPGTNNSPLHF. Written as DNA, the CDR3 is TGTGCCAGCAGCCCCGGGACAAATAATTCACCCCTCCACTTT.

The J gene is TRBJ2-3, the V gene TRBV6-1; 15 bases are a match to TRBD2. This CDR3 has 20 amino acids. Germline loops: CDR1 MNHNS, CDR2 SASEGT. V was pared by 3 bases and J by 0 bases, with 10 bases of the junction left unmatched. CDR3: CASSDGTSGGTSRSTDTQYF. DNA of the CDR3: TGTGCCAGCAGTGACGGGACTAGCGGGGGGACCTCCCGTAGCACAGATACGCAGTATTTT.

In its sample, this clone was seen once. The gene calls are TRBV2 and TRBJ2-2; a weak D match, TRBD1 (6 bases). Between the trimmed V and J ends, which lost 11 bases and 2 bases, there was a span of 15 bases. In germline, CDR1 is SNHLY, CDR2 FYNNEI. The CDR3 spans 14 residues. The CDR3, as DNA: TGTGCCTTCACCGGGACACTTAACACCGGGGAGCTGTTTTTT. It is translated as CAFTGTLNTGELFF.

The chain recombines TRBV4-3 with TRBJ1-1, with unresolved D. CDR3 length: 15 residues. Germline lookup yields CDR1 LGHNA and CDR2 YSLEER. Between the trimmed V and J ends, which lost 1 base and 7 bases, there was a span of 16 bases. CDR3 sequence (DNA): TGCGCCAGCAGCCAAGGTTTGGGCGAGAGGCGTGAAGCTTTCTTT. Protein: CASSQGLGERREAFF.

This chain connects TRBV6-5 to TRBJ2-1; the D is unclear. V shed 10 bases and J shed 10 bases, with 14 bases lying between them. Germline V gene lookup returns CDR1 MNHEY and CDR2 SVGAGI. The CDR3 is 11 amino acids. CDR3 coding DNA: TGTGCCACTCGGGCTCGGTGGGAGCAGTTCTTC. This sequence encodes CATRARWEQFF.

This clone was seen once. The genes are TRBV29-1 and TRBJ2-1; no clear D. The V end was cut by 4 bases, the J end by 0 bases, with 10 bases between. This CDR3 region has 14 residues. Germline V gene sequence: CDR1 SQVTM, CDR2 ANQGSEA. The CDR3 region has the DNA TGCAGCGTTGGCCTGAGGAACTCCTACAATGAGCAGTTCTTC. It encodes CSVGLRNSYNEQFF.

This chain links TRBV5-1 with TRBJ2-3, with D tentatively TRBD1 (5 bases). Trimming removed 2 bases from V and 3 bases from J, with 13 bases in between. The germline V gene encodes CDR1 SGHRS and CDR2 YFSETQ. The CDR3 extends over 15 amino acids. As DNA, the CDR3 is TGCGCCAGCAGCTTTCAGGGATCGAGAACAGATACGCAGTATTTT. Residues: CASSFQGSRTDTQYF.

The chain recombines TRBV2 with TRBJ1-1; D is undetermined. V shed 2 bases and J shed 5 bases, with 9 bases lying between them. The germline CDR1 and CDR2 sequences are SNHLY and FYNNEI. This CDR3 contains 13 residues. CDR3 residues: CASSELAQTEAFF. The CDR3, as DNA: TGTGCCAGCAGTGAATTGGCGCAAACTGAAGCTTTCTTT.

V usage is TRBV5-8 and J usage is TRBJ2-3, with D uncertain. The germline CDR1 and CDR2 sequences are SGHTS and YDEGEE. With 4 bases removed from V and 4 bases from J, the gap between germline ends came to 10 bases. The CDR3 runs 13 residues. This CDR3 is CASSLSRADTQYF. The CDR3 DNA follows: TGTGCCAGCAGCCTATCTAGGGCAGATACGCAGTATTTT.

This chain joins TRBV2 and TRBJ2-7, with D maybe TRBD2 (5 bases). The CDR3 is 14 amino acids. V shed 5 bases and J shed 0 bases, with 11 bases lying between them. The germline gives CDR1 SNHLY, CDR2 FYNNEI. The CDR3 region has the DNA TGTGCCAGCAGTCAAGAGCGGAGCTCCTACGAGCAGTACTTC. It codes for CASSQERSSYEQYF.

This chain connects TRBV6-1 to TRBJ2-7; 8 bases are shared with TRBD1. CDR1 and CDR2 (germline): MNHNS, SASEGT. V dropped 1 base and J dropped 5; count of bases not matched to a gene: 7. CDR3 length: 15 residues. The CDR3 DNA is TGTGCCAGCAGTGAAGTATCAGGGGGCGGTGACGAGCAGTACTTC. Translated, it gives CASSEVSGGGDEQYF.

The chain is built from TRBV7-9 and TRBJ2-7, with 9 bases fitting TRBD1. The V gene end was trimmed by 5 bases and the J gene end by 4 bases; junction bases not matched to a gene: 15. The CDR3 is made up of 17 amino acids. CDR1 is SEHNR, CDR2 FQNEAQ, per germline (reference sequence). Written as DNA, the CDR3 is TGTGCCAGCAGCCCTAGAACGTACGGACAGGGGAGGTACGAGCAGTACTTC. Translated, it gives CASSPRTYGQGRYEQYF.

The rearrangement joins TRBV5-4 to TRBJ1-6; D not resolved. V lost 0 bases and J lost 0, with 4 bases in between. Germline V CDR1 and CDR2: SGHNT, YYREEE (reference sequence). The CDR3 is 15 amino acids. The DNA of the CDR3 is TGTGCCAGCAGCTTGGAGGGCTCCTATAATTCACCCCTCCACTTT. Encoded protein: CASSLEGSYNSPLHF.

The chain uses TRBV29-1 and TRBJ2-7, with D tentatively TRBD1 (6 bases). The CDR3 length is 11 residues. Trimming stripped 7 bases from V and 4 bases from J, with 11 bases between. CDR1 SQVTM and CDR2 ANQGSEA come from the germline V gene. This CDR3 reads CSGTDRYEQYF. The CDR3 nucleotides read TGCAGCGGGACCGACAGGTACGAGCAGTACTTC.

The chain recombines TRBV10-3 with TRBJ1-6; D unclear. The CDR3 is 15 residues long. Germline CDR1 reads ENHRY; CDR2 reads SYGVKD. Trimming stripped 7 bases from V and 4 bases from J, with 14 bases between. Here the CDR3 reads CAITSDGDYNSPLHF. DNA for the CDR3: TGTGCCATCACCTCGGACGGGGATTATAATTCACCCCTCCACTTT.

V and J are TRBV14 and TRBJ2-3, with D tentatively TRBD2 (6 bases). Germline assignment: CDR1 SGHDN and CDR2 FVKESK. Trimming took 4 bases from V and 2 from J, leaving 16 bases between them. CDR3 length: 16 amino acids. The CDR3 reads CASSPLTGLNTDTQYF. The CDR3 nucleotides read TGTGCCAGCAGCCCACTCACGGGACTCAACACAGATACGCAGTATTTT.

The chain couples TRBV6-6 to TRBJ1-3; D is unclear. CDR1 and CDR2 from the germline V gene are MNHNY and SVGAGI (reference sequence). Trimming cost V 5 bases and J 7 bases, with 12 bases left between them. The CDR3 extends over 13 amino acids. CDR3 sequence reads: CASSDRGGNTIYF. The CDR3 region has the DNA TGTGCCAGCAGTGACCGGGGTGGGAACACCATATATTTT.

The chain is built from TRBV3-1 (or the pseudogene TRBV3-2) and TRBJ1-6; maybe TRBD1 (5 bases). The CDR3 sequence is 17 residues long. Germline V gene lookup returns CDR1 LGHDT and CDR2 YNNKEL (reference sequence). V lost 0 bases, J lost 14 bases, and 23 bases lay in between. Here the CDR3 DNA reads TGTGCCAGCAGCCAAGACACGGCCTGGGACCCCGCCTGGGCCCTCCACTTT. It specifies CASSQDTAWDPAWALHF.

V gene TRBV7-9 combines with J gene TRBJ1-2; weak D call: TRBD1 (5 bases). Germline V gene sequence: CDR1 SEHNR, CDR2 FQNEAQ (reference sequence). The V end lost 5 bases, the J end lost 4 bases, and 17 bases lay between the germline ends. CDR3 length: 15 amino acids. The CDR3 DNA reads TGTGCCAGCAGCCAACCACCGGGACCGATCTATGGCTACACCTTC. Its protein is CASSQPPGPIYGYTF.